Shown below are 20 T cell receptor beta chains from a single sample sequenced in a study of OX40 agonist ivuxolimab in advanced cancers. The assay was immunoSEQ multiplex PCR, and TCRdb's table has in-frame clones only and misses some. Of about 90,000 clones in the sample, approximately 91% were seen once. This material consisted of CD4+ or CD8+ T cells sorted from blood, taken in a trial of the OX40 agonist ivuxolimab. The receptors come from an adult with an advanced solid tumor such as melanoma, head and neck, liver or kidney cancer.

The rearrangement uses TRBV7-2 and TRBJ2-7; D ambiguous. Germline-derived CDR1 and CDR2 are SGHTA and FQGNSA. The CDR3 sequence is 14 residues long. Between the trimmed V and J ends, which lost 0 bases and 0 bases, there was a span of 6 bases. CDR3 amino acids: CASSLAETSYEQYF. The CDR3 coding sequence is TGTGCCAGCAGCTTAGCGGAAACCTCCTACGAGCAGTACTTC. Full variable domain (rest looked up from reference TRBV7-2 and TRBJ2-7): GAGVSQSPSNKVTEKGKDVELRCDPISGHTALYWYRQSLGQGLEFLIYFQGNSAPDKSGLPSDRFSAERTGGSVSTLTIQRTQQEDSAVYLCASSLAETSYEQYFGPGTRLTVT.

J is TRBJ2-3 and V is TRBV28; D could derive from TRBD1 or TRBD2 (5 bases each). CDR3 size: 14 residues. Germline CDR1 and CDR2: MDHEN and SYDVKM. V was pared by 5 bases and J by 5 bases, with 14 bases between. The DNA for the CDR3 is TGTGCCAGCAGTGGGGGACGGCAAAGAGATACGCAGTATTTT. Translation gives CASSGGRQRDTQYF.

This clone was found once. The genes are TRBV7-3 and TRBJ2-5; D tentatively reads TRBD1 or TRBD2 (5 bases each). Germline V gene data show CDR1 as SGHTA and CDR2 as FQGTGA. The length of the CDR3 is 13 residues. V was cut by 9 bases and J by 4 bases, with 15 bases left in between. This CDR3 is CASGGGSGETQYF. The CDR3 region has the DNA TGTGCCAGTGGTGGGGGATCGGGAGAGACCCAGTACTTC.

The chain combines TRBV5-8 with TRBJ2-1, with D unclear. The CDR3 covers 15 residues. Deletions cut 2 bases from V and 0 bases from J, with 9 bases between. The germline gives CDR1 SGHTS, CDR2 YDEGEE. The CDR3 sequence: CASSLSRSSYNEQFF. The CDR3 nucleotides read TGTGCCAGCAGCTTAAGCAGAAGCTCCTACAATGAGCAGTTCTTC.

The rearrangement joins TRBV10-1 to TRBJ2-3; D may match TRBD1 or TRBD2 (6 bases each). Trimming stripped 3 bases from V and 0 bases from J, with 16 bases between. Germline values: CDR1 WNHNN, CDR2 SYGVQD (reference sequence). This CDR3 has 17 amino acids. The CDR3 loop reads CASSDFIPGASTDTQYF. The DNA of the CDR3 is TGCGCCAGCAGTGATTTTATTCCGGGGGCTAGCACAGATACGCAGTATTTT.

The chain joins TRBV6-5 to TRBJ2-1; D could derive from TRBD1 or TRBD2 (6 bases each). The CDR3 covers 13 residues. Germline loops: CDR1 MNHEY, CDR2 SVGAGI. Trimming took 5 bases from V and 4 from J, leaving 9 bases between them. The CDR3 DNA reads as TGTGCCAGCAGTCGGGGGCAGTACAATGAGCAGTTCTTC. Protein product: CASSRGQYNEQFF.

The chain combines TRBV28 with TRBJ2-7; no definite D call. V lost 5 bases and J lost 5, with 10 bases in between. This CDR3 spans 12 amino acids. Per germline, CDR1 MDHEN and CDR2 SYDVKM. The DNA of the CDR3 is TGTGCCAGCAGTCAATTGGTCCACGAGCAGTACTTC. This sequence encodes CASSQLVHEQYF.

This sequence joins TRBV5-1 and TRBJ1-4; D unclear. V was clipped by 0 bases and J by 0 bases, with 9 bases between them. Germline CDR1 is SGHRS and CDR2 is YFSETQ. The CDR3 has 16 amino acids. The CDR3 DNA reads TGCGCCAGCAGCTTGGCGGCGCCGGCAACTAATGAAAAACTGTTTTTT. Protein product: CASSLAAPATNEKLFF. Variable domain in full (rest from reference TRBV5-1 and TRBJ1-4): KAGVTQTPRYLIKTRGQQVTLSCSPISGHRSVSWYQQTPGQGLQFLFEYFSETQRNKGNFPGRFSGRQFSNSRSEMNVSTLELGDSALYLCASSLAAPATNEKLFFGSGTQLSVL.

A word on this clone: Other DNA sequences in the sample encode the same CDR3. The V call is TRBV7-2, the J call TRBJ2-7; D is unresolved. CDR3 length equals 13 residues. Trimming left V 0 bases short and J 0 bases short, with 3 bases between. Germline CDR1 reads SGHTA; CDR2 reads FQGNSA. The CDR3 nucleotides read TGTGCCAGCAGCTTAGCTAGCTCCTACGAGCAGTACTTC. This encodes CASSLASSYEQYF. Supplemented by reference TRBV7-2 and TRBJ2-7, the full variable domain reads GAGVSQSPSNKVTEKGKDVELRCDPISGHTALYWYRQSLGQGLEFLIYFQGNSAPDKSGLPSDRFSAERTGGSVSTLTIQRTQQEDSAVYLCASSLASSYEQYFGPGTRLTVT.

The chain uses TRBV5-1 and TRBJ2-3; 8 positions agree with TRBD2. The CDR3 runs to 14 residues. Germline V gene lookup returns CDR1 SGHRS and CDR2 YFSETQ. V shed 6 bases, J shed 4 bases, and the junction held 7 bases outside the gene matches. The CDR3 sequence is CASTSGRTADTQYF. The CDR3 nucleotides read TGCGCCAGCACGAGCGGGAGAACCGCAGATACGCAGTATTTT.

The chain uses TRBV28 and TRBJ2-1; 9 bases are shared with TRBD1. Germline CDR1 and CDR2: MDHEN and SYDVKM. V lost 8 bases and J lost 3; bases outside the gene matches: 5. The CDR3 runs 14 residues. In DNA, the CDR3 is TGTGCCAGCGGCCCGGGACAGGGCTACAATGAGCAGTTCTTC. Amino acid sequence: CASGPGQGYNEQFF. Full variable domain (rest looked up from reference TRBV28 and TRBJ2-1): DVKVTQSSRYLVKRTGEKVFLECVQDMDHENMFWYRQDPGLGLRLIYFSYDVKMKEKGDIPEGYSVSREKKERFSLILESASTNQTSMYLCASGPGQGYNEQFFGPGTRLTVL.

The chain uses TRBV28 and TRBJ2-7; D is ambiguous. Germline V gene sequence: CDR1 MDHEN, CDR2 SYDVKM. V shed 6 bases and J shed 0 bases, with 3 bases lying between them. This CDR3 is built from 11 residues. CDR3 nucleotide sequence: TGTGCCAGCAGGGGCTCCTACGAGCAGTACTTC. Translated: CASRGSYEQYF. Looking up the rest from reference TRBV28 and TRBJ2-7 gives the full variable domain: DVKVTQSSRYLVKRTGEKVFLECVQDMDHENMFWYRQDPGLGLRLIYFSYDVKMKEKGDIPEGYSVSREKKERFSLILESASTNQTSMYLCASRGSYEQYFGPGTRLTVT.

This clone was seen once. The V gene is TRBV6-5, the J gene TRBJ2-2; a weak D match, TRBD2 (5 bases). CDR3 length: 13 amino acids. Germline V gives CDR1 MNHEY, CDR2 SVGAGI. V lost 5 bases to trimming and J lost 4 bases, with 8 bases between them. This chain's CDR3 is CASSRGTTGELFF. The CDR3 DNA reads as TGTGCCAGCAGTCGGGGAACCACCGGGGAGCTGTTTTTT.

The genes are TRBV11-2 and TRBJ2-7, with 7 bases aligning to TRBD1. Germline lookup yields CDR1 SGHAT and CDR2 FQNNGV. V shed 10 bases and J 0 bases; nucleotides not matched to a gene: 3. This CDR3 has 12 residues. CDR3 in amino acids: CATGQISYEQYF. The CDR3 DNA reads TGTGCCACGGGACAGATCTCCTACGAGCAGTACTTC. Supplemented by reference TRBV11-2 and TRBJ2-7, the full variable domain reads EAGVAQSPRYKIIEKRQSVAFWCNPISGHATLYWYQQILGQGPKLLIQFQNNGVVDDSQLPKDRFSAERLKGVDSTLKIQPAKLEDSAVYLCATGQISYEQYFGPGTRLTVT.

The chain has TRBV7-2 and TRBJ2-1; TRBD2 matches 13 bases. J lost 0 bases, V lost 5 bases, and 10 bases had no gene match. From germline, CDR1 is SGHTA and CDR2 FQGNSA. The CDR3 spans 19 residues. DNA of the CDR3: TGTGCCAGCAGCCCCAGGACTAGCGGGGGACTTAGCTCCTACAATGAGCAGTTCTTC. It is translated as CASSPRTSGGLSSYNEQFF.

This CDR3 is CASSFMGGASNEKLFF. In nucleotides, the CDR3 is TGTGCCAGCAGCTTTATGGGGGGCGCGTCTAATGAAAAACTGTTTTTT. The V and J genes are TRBV7-9 and TRBJ1-4; a weak D match, TRBD1 (6 bases). CDR1 SEHNR and CDR2 FQNEAQ come from the germline V gene (reference sequence). The CDR3 spans 16 residues. With 3 bases removed from V and 3 bases from J, the gap between germline ends came to 14 bases.

The genes are TRBV7-6 and TRBJ2-3, with 10 bases aligning to TRBD2. The CDR3 is 18 residues long. The junction had 9 bases not matched to a gene; V was cut back by 1 base and J by 2 bases. Germline assignment: CDR1 SGHVS and CDR2 FNYEAQ. The CDR3 protein is CASSLGPVSGRATDTQYF. In DNA form, the CDR3 reads TGTGCCAGCAGCTTAGGGCCTGTAAGCGGGAGGGCCACAGATACGCAGTATTTT.

This clone was seen a single time. V usage is TRBV19 and J usage is TRBJ2-5; maybe TRBD2 (8 bases). Germline loops: CDR1 LNHDA, CDR2 SQIVND (reference sequence). Trimming removed 5 bases at V and 7 bases at J, with 29 bases between. CDR3 size: 18 residues. The CDR3 region has the DNA TGTGCCAGTAGTCCTACAGGGGTCGTAGCGGGACGCCGGGCGACCCAGTACTTC. It codes for CASSPTGVVAGRRATQYF.

The rearrangement links TRBV7-8 to TRBJ2-7; 7 bases match TRBD1. The CDR3 has 13 residues. After removal of 1 base from V and 6 bases from J, the junction contained 3 bases not matched to a gene. Germline loops: CDR1 SGHVS, CDR2 FQNEAQ. CDR3 DNA: TGTGCCAGCAGCTTAGGACAGGGCCGCGAGCAGTACTTC. Protein product: CASSLGQGREQYF.

This rearrangement joins TRBV4-3 to TRBJ2-7; 12 positions match TRBD2. Germline V gene lookup returns CDR1 LGHNA and CDR2 YSLEER. The V segment lost 1 base and the J segment 5 bases; nucleotides outside the gene matches: 0. This CDR3 spans 14 amino acids. CDR3 region: CASSQGLAGDEQYF. The CDR3 nucleotides are TGCGCCAGCAGCCAAGGACTAGCGGGAGACGAGCAGTACTTC.